A single sample gave rise to the 26 T cell receptor beta chains below, sequenced in a study of cytomegalovirus exposure and HLA in healthy donors. It was with 60 Vbeta and 13 Jbeta primers that the PCR ran. This table comes from immunoSEQ multiplex PCR, and its TCRdb copy is limited to in-frame clones, with some not included. The repertoire holds approximately 190,000 clones, with approximately 80% as singletons. Sample: PBMCs. Receptor source: a woman aged 18-30 years in good health and CMV-seropositive.

The chain uses TRBV6-1 and TRBJ2-3, with 7 bases matching TRBD2. The length of the CDR3 is 15 residues. Germline V gives CDR1 MNHNS, CDR2 SASEGT. After removal of 5 bases from V and 2 bases from J, the junction contained 7 bases not matched to a gene. CDR3 nucleotide sequence: TGTGCCAGCAGTCTGGGACTACAAGACACAGATACGCAGTATTTT. Protein product: CASSLGLQDTDTQYF.

V usage is TRBV9 and J usage is TRBJ2-3, with a possible D match to TRBD1 (7 bases). The germline V gene encodes CDR1 SGDLS and CDR2 YYNGEE. The CDR3 is made up of 14 amino acids. The V end was cut by 4 bases, the J end by 6 bases, with 15 bases between. CDR3 bases: TGTGCCAGCAGCCCCAGGGGGGCCCGTGATACGCAGTATTTT. It encodes CASSPRGARDTQYF.

The chain has TRBV18 and TRBJ2-7, with 9 bases fitting TRBD1. The CDR3 runs to 15 residues. CDR1 is KGHSH and CDR2 is LQKENI in the germline V gene. The J segment lost 2 bases and the V segment lost 4 bases, leaving 6 bases of the junction unmatched. The CDR3 bases are TGTGCCAGCTCACTAAAACAGGGGGCCACCTACGAGCAGTACTTC. It is translated as CASSLKQGATYEQYF.

This chain uses TRBV7-9 with TRBJ2-5; weak D call: TRBD2 (6 bases). CDR1 and CDR2 (germline): SEHNR, FQNEAQ (reference sequence). This CDR3 has 16 residues. V lost 5 bases, J lost 2 bases, and 18 bases lay in between. CDR3 DNA: TGTGCCAGCAGCCCTCCCCCCGGAGGGGTTCAAGAGACCCAGTACTTC. It codes for CASSPPPGGVQETQYF.

This rearrangement joins TRBV9 to TRBJ2-3; 11 positions match TRBD2. Germline trimming cut 0 bases from V and 4 bases from J; bases unmatched to any gene: 1. The length of the CDR3 is 15 residues. From germline, CDR1 is SGDLS and CDR2 YYNGEE. Here the CDR3 reads CASSVVAGGPDTQYF. The CDR3 DNA reads as TGTGCCAGCAGCGTAGTAGCGGGGGGGCCAGATACGCAGTATTTT.

V is TRBV11-2 and J is TRBJ2-2; TRBD2 matches 8 bases. The CDR3 runs 15 residues. Germline CDR1 is SGHAT and CDR2 is FQNNGV. Trimming took 5 bases from V and 5 from J; bases not matched to a gene: 7. CDR3 in DNA: TGTGCCAGCAGCCCCCGGACTAGCAGGACCGGGGAGCTGTTTTTT. This gives the protein CASSPRTSRTGELFF.

The chain carries TRBV5-1 and TRBJ1-2; the match to TRBD1 covers 8 bases. The CDR3 covers 16 residues. Germline CDR1 reads SGHRS; CDR2 reads YFSETQ. J lost 4 bases, V lost 4 bases, and 12 bases had no gene match. CDR3 nucleotides: TGCGCCAGCAGCCCAGGACAGGGTAGTGATGTCTATGGCTACACCTTC. Protein: CASSPGQGSDVYGYTF.

The sample holds a few counts of this clone. The genes are TRBV30 and TRBJ2-2, with TRBD1 matching 8 bases. Germline trimming cut 4 bases from V and 7 bases from J; bases unmatched to any gene: 5. The CDR3 extends over 13 amino acids. Germline lookup yields CDR1 GTSNPN and CDR2 SVGIG (reference sequence). CDR3 coding DNA: TGTGCCTGGACGACAGGGGCGGACGGGGAGCTGTTTTTT. It codes for CAWTTGADGELFF.

The table lists this clone with a few counts. The genes are TRBV28 and TRBJ2-7, with 8 bases aligning to TRBD1. This CDR3 is built from 14 residues. CDR1 is MDHEN and CDR2 is SYDVKM in the germline V gene. The V and J ends lost 7 bases and 1 base, in that order; junction bases with no gene match: 6. This CDR3 is CASTVRTGSYEQYF. The CDR3 coding sequence is TGTGCCAGCACCGTCCGGACAGGGTCCTACGAGCAGTACTTC.

The rearrangement joins TRBV19 to TRBJ1-4; TRBD1 matches 9 bases. Trimming at V came to 5 bases and at J to 12 bases, leaving 10 bases not matched to a gene. Per germline, CDR1 LNHDA and CDR2 SQIVND (reference sequence). The CDR3 contains 14 residues. CDR3 DNA: TGTGCCAGTAGTCCTACAGGGGGCGGACTGCAACTGTTTTTT. Protein product: CASSPTGGGLQLFF.

The chain joins TRBV30 to TRBJ1-4; TRBD1 aligns across 7 bases. The V and J ends lost 0 bases and 4 bases, in that order; junction bases with no gene match: 5. The CDR3 consists of 15 residues. Per germline, CDR1 GTSNPN and CDR2 SVGIG (reference sequence). CDR3 DNA: TGTGCCTGGAGTGTAGGGACAGCAAATAATGAAAAACTGTTTTTT. Its translation: CAWSVGTANNEKLFF.

The CDR3 loop reads CASSPQQGHGYTF. CDR3 DNA sequence: TGTGCCAGCAGCCCTCAACAGGGCCATGGCTACACCTTC. The chain recombines TRBV9 with TRBJ1-2, with a weak D call TRBD1 (6 bases). Germline loops: CDR1 SGDLS, CDR2 YYNGEE. The CDR3 is 13 amino acids. Trimming pared 4 bases from V and 6 bases from J, leaving 13 bases between.

The chain has TRBV5-1 and TRBJ2-7; TRBD2 aligns across 8 bases. Germline V gives CDR1 SGHRS, CDR2 YFSETQ. V trimming: 1 base; J trimming: 2 bases; junction bases outside the gene matches: 2. The CDR3 is made up of 14 amino acids. The chain's CDR3 is CASSLTSGPYEQYF. CDR3 in DNA: TGCGCCAGCAGCTTGACTAGCGGACCCTACGAGCAGTACTTC.

CDR3 DNA sequence: TGCGCCAGCAGCGAACCTTCCAGGGGTCGGAACACTGAAGCTTTCTTT. This sequence encodes CASSEPSRGRNTEAFF. This chain uses TRBV5-1 with TRBJ1-1; D may be TRBD1 (6 bases). This CDR3 has 16 residues. Germline lookup yields CDR1 SGHRS and CDR2 YFSETQ. The V and J ends lost 4 bases and 1 base respectively, with 17 bases between them.

This chain connects TRBV5-1 to TRBJ2-4, with D possibly matching TRBD1 (5 bases). Germline V gives CDR1 SGHRS, CDR2 YFSETQ. The CDR3 contains 14 residues. The V and J ends lost 1 base and 8 bases respectively, with 13 bases between them. The CDR3 DNA reads as TGCGCCAGCAGCTTGTGGCAGGGTGGGGACATTCAGTACTTC. This gives the protein CASSLWQGGDIQYF. Complete variable domain (other parts from reference TRBV5-1 and TRBJ2-4): KAGVTQTPRYLIKTRGQQVTLSCSPISGHRSVSWYQQTPGQGLQFLFEYFSETQRNKGNFPGRFSGRQFSNSRSEMNVSTLELGDSALYLCASSLWQGGDIQYFGAGTRLSVL.

This sequence joins TRBV6-6 and TRBJ1-6, with a weak D call TRBD1 (6 bases). V lost 0 bases, J lost 9 bases, and 12 bases lay in between. This CDR3 is built from 15 residues. Looked up from germline, CDR1 is MNHNY and CDR2 is SVGAGI (reference sequence). The CDR3 is CASSYSSGGSSPLHF. The CDR3 nucleotides are TGTGCCAGCAGTTACTCATCGGGGGGCAGTTCACCCCTCCACTTT.

The rearrangement uses TRBV7-9 and TRBJ2-1; 7 bases are a match to TRBD2. Trimming cost V 6 bases and J 6 bases; bases outside gene matches: 8. CDR3 length: 14 residues. Germline V lookup: CDR1 SEHNR, CDR2 FQNEAQ (reference sequence). CDR3 residues: CASRPSGGSNEQFF. In DNA, the CDR3 is TGTGCCAGCAGGCCTAGCGGTGGGAGCAATGAGCAGTTCTTC.

This clone was detected a few times. The chain uses TRBV5-4 and TRBJ2-5; D possibly corresponds to TRBD1 (6 bases). The germline V and J ends were trimmed by 4 bases and 5 bases, with 18 bases remaining between them. The length of the CDR3 is 15 residues. CDR1 is SGHNT and CDR2 is YYREEE in the germline V gene (reference sequence). In DNA form, the CDR3 reads TGTGCCAGCAGCCGGGATACAGGGTCGGCGGAGACCCAGTACTTC. This codes for CASSRDTGSAETQYF.

The V and J genes are TRBV18 and TRBJ1-1; 7 bases map to TRBD1. The CDR3 contains 15 residues. CDR1 KGHSH and CDR2 LQKENI come from the germline V gene. With 4 bases clipped from V and 2 bases from J, the junction kept 7 bases outside the gene matches. The CDR3 loop is CASSLVGTANTEAFF. As DNA, the CDR3 is TGTGCCAGCTCACTAGTCGGGACAGCTAACACTGAAGCTTTCTTT. Full variable domain (missing parts from reference TRBV18 and TRBJ1-1): NAGVMQNPRHLVRRRGQEARLRCSPMKGHSHVYWYRQLPEEGLKFMVYLQKENIIDESGMPKERFSAEFPKEGPSILRIQQVVRGDSAAYFCASSLVGTANTEAFFGQGTRLTVV.

The rearrangement links TRBV27 to TRBJ2-7, with 12 bases lining up with TRBD2. Germline CDR1 MNHEY, CDR2 SMNVEV (reference sequence). Trimming at V came to 6 bases and at J to 2 bases, leaving 5 bases not matched to a gene. This CDR3 comprises 15 residues. The chain's CDR3 is CASSPRLAGAYEQYF. CDR3 DNA: TGTGCCAGCAGCCCCCGACTAGCGGGGGCCTACGAGCAGTACTTC.

The chain carries TRBV30 and TRBJ2-5, with TRBD2 matching over 9 bases. After removal of 1 base from V and 0 bases from J, the junction contained 6 bases not matched to a gene. The length of the CDR3 is 16 residues. From germline, CDR1 is GTSNPN and CDR2 SVGIG (reference sequence). For the CDR3, the DNA is TGTGCCTGGAGTGGGAGCGGGGGGCCGTACCAAGAGACCCAGTACTTC. Amino acid sequence: CAWSGSGGPYQETQYF.

This chain links TRBV5-6 with TRBJ2-2; a possible D gene is TRBD1 (6 bases). CDR3 length: 15 amino acids. Germline CDR1 is SGHDT and CDR2 is YYEEEE. V gave up 3 bases and J gave up 2 bases, with 11 bases separating them. The CDR3: CASSWSRGNTGELFF. The CDR3 DNA reads TGTGCCAGCAGCTGGAGCAGGGGAAACACCGGGGAGCTGTTTTTT.

This rearrangement joins TRBV5-1 to TRBJ2-1; D gene ambiguous. Germline V gene lookup returns CDR1 SGHRS and CDR2 YFSETQ. The CDR3 sequence is 13 residues long. Trimming shortened V by 0 bases and J by 7 bases, and 8 bases separated the two germline ends. CDR3 bases: TGCGCCAGCAGCTTGGGTGTGGCAAATGAGCAGTTCTTC. Translating gives CASSLGVANEQFF.

The V gene is TRBV7-6, the J gene TRBJ2-5; 11 bases match TRBD2. Looked up from germline, CDR1 is SGHVS and CDR2 is FNYEAQ. The CDR3 has 14 amino acids. V lost 1 base and J lost 7; bases outside the gene matches: 2. CDR3 nucleotides: TGTGCCAGCAGCTTAGGAGGACTAGCGGGGACCCAGTACTTC. Translation: CASSLGGLAGTQYF.

This clone was counted once. As DNA, the CDR3 is TGTGCCAGCAGCGTAGGAGGGGGAAGGTACAATGAGCAGTTCTTC. Translating gives CASSVGGGRYNEQFF. The gene calls are TRBV9 and TRBJ2-1; maybe TRBD1 (6 bases). The CDR3 is made up of 15 amino acids. The germline V gene encodes CDR1 SGDLS and CDR2 YYNGEE. V gave up 0 bases and J gave up 4 bases, with 11 bases separating them. Full variable domain (rest looked up from reference TRBV9 and TRBJ2-1): DSGVTQTPKHLITATGQRVTLRCSPRSGDLSVYWYQQSLDQGLQFLIQYYNGEERAKGNILERFSAQQFPDLHSELNLSSLELGDSALYFCASSVGGGRYNEQFFGPGTRLTVL.

The rearrangement joins TRBV4-3 to TRBJ2-3; 7 bases are shared with TRBD2. Germline lookup yields CDR1 LGHNA and CDR2 YSLEER. The CDR3 contains 16 residues. Trimming cost V 2 bases and J 2 bases; bases outside gene matches: 7. The CDR3 is CASSQTSWDYTDTQYF. The DNA for the CDR3 is TGCGCCAGCAGCCAAACATCTTGGGACTACACAGATACGCAGTATTTT.